A selection of T cell receptor beta chains follows, all from one sample in a study of blood T cell repertoires in COVID-19. Produced via immunoSEQ multiplex PCR; TCRdb's table is partial and in-frame only. The table lists some 320,000 clones, about 92% of them singletons. The source material was PBMCs or T cells enriched from blood (not recorded which). These receptors were obtained from a man aged 55 to 70 who had recovered from COVID-19. Each CDR3 is given with its conserved first and last residue. A D gene is named only where the DNA matches it firmly. A row's size may be missing; if present it is once, few, many or a size class.

size | D | J | V | DNA | CDR3
- | TRBD1 | TRBJ1-2 | TRBV19 | TGTGCCAGTATGAAACCGGGACAGGGGGCGGGTGGCTACACCTTC | CASMKPGQGAGGYTF
- | TRBD1 | TRBJ1-1 | TRBV30 | TGTGCCTGGAGTCGGACAGGGAACACTGAAGCTTTCTTT | CAWSRTGNTEAFF
- | - | TRBJ2-3 | TRBV6-6 | TGTGCCAGCAGTGGCCCGGATACGCAGTATTTT | CASSGPDTQYF
- | TRBD1 | TRBJ1-1 | TRBV9 | TGTGCCAGCAGCTCCACTCCCCGGACAGGGAACACTGAAGCTTTCTTT | CASSSTPRTGNTEAFF
- | TRBD2 | TRBJ2-5 | TRBV5-1 | TGCGCCAGCAGCTTGGGACTAGCAGAGACCCAGTACTTC | CASSLGLAETQYF
few | TRBD2 | TRBJ2-2 | TRBV19 | TGTGCCAGTACCTCCGGGGCGGGAGTCTGGGCCGGGGAGCTGTTTTTT | CASTSGAGVWAGELFF
- | - | TRBJ1-1 | TRBV3-1/TRBV3-2 | TGTGCCAGCAGCCAACTCCGTTCTAAAGCTTTCTTT | CASSQLRSKAFF
- | TRBD1 | TRBJ1-5 | TRBV20-1 | TGCAGTGCTAGTAGGGGGCTCCTTAGCAATCAGCCCCAGCATTTT | CSASRGLLSNQPQHF
- | - | TRBJ1-4 | TRBV6-5 | TGTGCCAGCAGACGTCAGGGGCCGAATGAAAAACTGTTTTTT | CASRRQGPNEKLFF
once | - | TRBJ1-1 | TRBV4-1 | TGCGCCAGCAGCCAAGGGTACAGCCAGTTGACTGAAGCTTTCTTT | CASSQGYSQLTEAFF
- | - | TRBJ2-5 | TRBV7-2 | TGTGCCAGCAGCTTAGCGGGAGTGGCGGTACAAGAGACCCAGTACTTC | CASSLAGVAVQETQYF
- | TRBD1 | TRBJ2-5 | TRBV11-3 | TGTGCCAGCAGCCCCGGGACAGGCCAGCAGACCCAGTACTTC | CASSPGTGQQTQYF
- | - | TRBJ2-7 | TRBV4-3 | TGCGCCAGCAGCCAAGTTCCCTCGTCCTCCTACGAGCAGTACTTC | CASSQVPSSSYEQYF
- | TRBD1 | TRBJ2-1 | TRBV10-3 | TGTGCCACCGGACAGGCGGCATACAATGAGCAGTTCTTC | CATGQAAYNEQFF
- | TRBD2 | TRBJ2-5 | TRBV14 | TGTGCCAGCAGGCAAGGTTCTAAACGGGGGGATCTTGAGACCCAGTACTTC | CASRQGSKRGDLETQYF
- | TRBD1 | TRBJ1-2 | TRBV2 | TGTGCCAGCGGGACAGGGTATGGCTACACCTTC | CASGTGYGYTF
- | TRBD1 | TRBJ2-3 | TRBV6-2/TRBV6-3 | TGTGCCAGCAGCCGGGGACAGGGCCCGCAGTATTTT | CASSRGQGPQYF
- | TRBD2 | TRBJ2-1 | TRBV3-1/TRBV3-2 | TGTGCCAGCAGCCAAGAGCGGTCGGGCTGGCGGGAGGGATACAATGAGCAGTTCTTC | CASSQERSGWREGYNEQFF
- | - | TRBJ2-3 | TRBV18 | TGTGCCAGCTCACCACCGGCAGGCACAGATACGCAGTATTTT | CASSPPAGTDTQYF
- | - | TRBJ1-1 | TRBV6-5 | TGTGCCAGCAGTTACTCGAAGGGGGGGGGCACTGAAGCTTTCTTT | CASSYSKGGGTEAFF
- | TRBD2 | TRBJ2-1 | TRBV6-4 | TGTGCCAGCAGCTCCTTGGGACTAGCGGAACACTCCTACAATGAGCAGTTCTTC | CASSSLGLAEHSYNEQFF
- | - | TRBJ1-5 | TRBV6-5 | TGTGCCAGCAGCCAAACAAGGACAAGAGAACAGCCCCAGCATTTT | CASSQTRTREQPQHF
- | TRBD1 | TRBJ1-4 | TRBV10-3 | TGTGCCATCAGTCCTATATCGGGACAGGGGGCCGAGATCGCAAAACTGTTTTTT | CAISPISGQGAEIAKLFF
- | TRBD2 | TRBJ2-7 | TRBV11-3 | TGTGCCAGCAGCCGACGCCCCGGACTAGGGAGAGGGTTTTTCGAGCAGTACTTC | CASSRRPGLGRGFFEQYF
- | - | TRBJ1-3 | TRBV7-3 | TGTGCCAGCAGCCCAACAGGCCCACCTGGAAACACCATATATTTT | CASSPTGPPGNTIYF
once | - | TRBJ1-5 | TRBV6-6 | TGTGCCAGCCGCCTTGGGAGTCCTAATCAGCCCCAGCATTTT | CASRLGSPNQPQHF
- | - | TRBJ1-2 | TRBV30 | TGTGCCTGGAGTGTTACCAGGGAATACACCTTC | CAWSVTREYTF
few | TRBD2 | TRBJ2-7 | TRBV6-6 | TGTGCCAGCAGTGGATCGGGGGGGATAGGGACTTTCCTCTACGAGCAGTACTTC | CASSGSGGIGTFLYEQYF
once | - | TRBJ1-4 | TRBV5-1 | TGCGCCAGCAGCCGCGGTTCAGGGCGGGAGGAAAAACTGTTTTTT | CASSRGSGREEKLFF
- | TRBD1 | TRBJ1-1 | TRBV4-1 | TGCGCCAGCAGCCAAAAACAAGGGGGCCCTGAAGCTTTCTTT | CASSQKQGGPEAFF
- | TRBD2 | TRBJ2-1 | TRBV9 | TGTGCCAGCAGCGCCGCTGGCGGGAGGGTTGGTGAGCAGTTCTTC | CASSAAGGRVGEQFF
once | TRBD2 | TRBJ2-1 | TRBV27 | TGTGCCAGCAGTTTATCCCGTAACGGGAGGGCCCATGAGCAGTTCTTC | CASSLSRNGRAHEQFF
- | TRBD1 | TRBJ2-7 | TRBV5-4 | TGTGCCAGCAGCTTGGATCAGGGGGCCTCCTACGAGCAGTACTTC | CASSLDQGASYEQYF
- | - | TRBJ1-4 | TRBV10-3 | TGTGCCATCAGTGGGATACAGGGTTTGGGGGAAAAACTGTTTTTT | CAISGIQGLGEKLFF
few | - | TRBJ1-4 | TRBV9 | TGTGCCAGCACCGCGACAGATACAAATGAAAAACTGTTTTTT | CASTATDTNEKLFF
- | - | TRBJ2-7 | TRBV10-1 | TGCGCCAGCAGTGGAGGCGGCATATACGAGCAGTACTTC | CASSGGGIYEQYF
few | - | TRBJ1-6 | TRBV7-8 | TGTGCCAGCAGCTTAGTGTCAGGGGATTCACCCCTCCACTTT | CASSLVSGDSPLHF
once | TRBD1 | TRBJ1-1 | TRBV2 | TGTGCCATCAAGGGGGCAGTGGGAACTGAAGCTTTCTTT | CAIKGAVGTEAFF
few | - | TRBJ2-3 | TRBV2 | TGTGCCGCCTGGGAGAAACCCTCCGTAGATACGCAGTATTTT | CAAWEKPSVDTQYF
- | - | TRBJ1-1 | TRBV4-3 | TGCGCCAGCAGCCAAGATCCGCAGGCGCACACTGAAGCTTTCTTT | CASSQDPQAHTEAFF
- | TRBD1 | TRBJ1-1 | TRBV7-6 | TGTGCCAGCAGCTTAGCCGCAGGGGGCAGGAACACTGAAGCTTTCTTT | CASSLAAGGRNTEAFF
- | - | TRBJ1-1 | TRBV18 | TGTGCCAGCTCACTAAATAGAGGACAGCTAGAAGGTGGCGCTTTCTTT | CASSLNRGQLEGGAFF
- | - | TRBJ1-5 | TRBV19 | TGTGCCAGTAGTATAGATCCCACATATCAGCCCCAGCATTTT | CASSIDPTYQPQHF
- | TRBD2 | TRBJ2-3 | TRBV13 | TGTGCCAGCAGCTTAGAGGCTAGCGGAGTCACAGATACGCAGTATTTT | CASSLEASGVTDTQYF
once | - | TRBJ2-2 | TRBV7-6 | TGTGCCAGCAGCTTAGCGCCTGGGGCCACCGGGGAGCTGTTTTTT | CASSLAPGATGELFF
- | TRBD1 | TRBJ2-1 | TRBV29-1 | TGCAGCGGGGACAGTTACAATGAGCAGTTCTTC | CSGDSYNEQFF
- | TRBD1 | TRBJ1-6 | TRBV4-3 | TGCGCCAGCAGCCAACCCGCGGGGACAGGGAGGTCACCCCTCCACTTT | CASSQPAGTGRSPLHF
once | - | TRBJ1-2 | TRBV11-1 | TGTGCCAGCAGCTTAACAGCCATGTATGGCTACACCTTC | CASSLTAMYGYTF
- | - | TRBJ1-1 | TRBV19 | TGTGCCAGTAGTATAGGGGCATTTACGAACACTGAAGCTTTCTTT | CASSIGAFTNTEAFF
- | - | TRBJ2-3 | TRBV6-5 | TGTGCCAGCAGTTACCGGGCTACTAGGGCGGATACGCAGTATTTT | CASSYRATRADTQYF
- | - | TRBJ1-1 | TRBV7-8 | TGTGCCAGCAGACCCAGGGCGGGGAGCCGGACCGAAGCTTTCTTT | CASRPRAGSRTEAFF
- | TRBD1 | TRBJ1-6 | TRBV28 | TGTGCCAGCAGTGTGAGCCCGACAGGGAATCGTTCACCCCTCCACTTT | CASSVSPTGNRSPLHF
once | - | TRBJ2-3 | TRBV11-3 | TGTGCCAGCAGCTACAGATCTAGCACAGATACGCAGTATTTT | CASSYRSSTDTQYF
- | - | TRBJ1-2 | TRBV15 | TGTGCCACCAGCAGAGATTTTGACAGCCAAATCTATGGCTACACCTTC | CATSRDFDSQIYGYTF